What follows describes a single TCR beta chain. The antigen remains unidentified. Germline CDR1 reads DFQATT; CDR2 reads SNEGSKA (reference sequence). The CDR3 has 13 residues. V was trimmed by 0 bases and J by 4 bases, leaving 6 bases between them. Template switching supplied a universal primer site; unique molecular identifiers were carried on the cDNA. TCRdb recomputed calls from the 5' RACE reads with MiXCR, one row per CDR3 protein. Here the sample spans around 1.7 million distinct CDR3 sequences, under 35% being singletons. The sample originates from a study of identical twins. Study outcomes and limitations: Interpretation of the results relied on cross-sectional statistical analysis and not on following the same donors. Among out-of-frame alpha sequences shared by twins, low generation probability occurred in excess. Memory repertoires lacked the insertion deficit that abundant cord blood beta clonotypes showed.

The TCR sequence derives from a newborn girl in good health. The sequencing input was cord blood. The chain recombines TRBV20-1 with TRBJ1-4, with D hard to call. CDR3 nucleotide sequence: TGCAGTGCTAGAGAGGCATATAATGAAAAACTGTTTTTT. Its translation is CSAREAYNEKLFF.